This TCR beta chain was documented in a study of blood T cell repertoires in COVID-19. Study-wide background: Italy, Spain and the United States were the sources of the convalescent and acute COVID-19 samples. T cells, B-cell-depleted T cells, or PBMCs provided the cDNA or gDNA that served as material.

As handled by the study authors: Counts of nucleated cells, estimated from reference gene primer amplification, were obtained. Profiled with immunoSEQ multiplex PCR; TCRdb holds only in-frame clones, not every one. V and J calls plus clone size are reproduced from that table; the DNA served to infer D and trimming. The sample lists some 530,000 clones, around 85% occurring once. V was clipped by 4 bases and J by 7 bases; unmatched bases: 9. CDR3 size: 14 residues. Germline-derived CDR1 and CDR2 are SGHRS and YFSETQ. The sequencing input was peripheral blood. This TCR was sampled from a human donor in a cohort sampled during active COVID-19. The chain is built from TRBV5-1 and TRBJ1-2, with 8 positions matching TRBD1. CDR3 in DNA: TGCGCCAGCAGCGGAACGGACAGGGTCGGTGGCTACACCTTC. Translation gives CASSGTDRVGGYTF. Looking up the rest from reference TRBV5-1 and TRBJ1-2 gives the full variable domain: KAGVTQTPRYLIKTRGQQVTLSCSPISGHRSVSWYQQTPGQGLQFLFEYFSETQRNKGNFPGRFSGRQFSNSRSEMNVSTLELGDSALYLCASSGTDRVGGYTFGSGTRLTVV.